What follows are 3 T cell receptor beta chains derived from one specimen sequenced in a study of vaccination and CD4 T cells after COVID-19. The sample's treatment: approximately nine-day PBMC culture with coronavirus spike peptide pools or control peptides (ViraFEST assay). Sequencing of cultured CD4+ T cell DNA used the Oncomine TCR Beta short-read assay. TCRdb processed the PCR reads anew with MiXCR; each CDR3 protein has one entry. The sample lists some 21,000 distinct CDR3 sequences, roughly three fifths occurring once. The antigens for these receptors are not known. The sample consisted of CD4+ T cells from blood, cultured in vitro, taken after SARS-CoV-2 vaccination. The source of these receptors is a human donor who received a COVID-19 vaccine.

The J gene is TRBJ1-2, the V gene TRBV7-9, with unresolved D. V dropped 7 bases and J dropped 2 bases, with 20 bases sitting between them. From germline, CDR1 is SEHNR and CDR2 FQNEAQ (reference sequence). The CDR3 runs to 16 residues. The CDR3 region has the DNA TGTGCCAGCACCAGAGCAGATGGCAGACACAACTATGGCTACACCTTC. Protein product: CASTRADGRHNYGYTF.

This clonotype was observed a few times. The chain links TRBV20-1 to TRBJ2-5, with 8 bases that match TRBD2. The CDR3 consists of 13 residues. In germline, CDR1 is DFQATT, CDR2 SNEGSKA (reference sequence). CDR3 residues: CRAGGGSQETQYF. CDR3 DNA: TGCAGAGCAGGCGGGGGGTCCCAAGAGACCCAGTACTTC.

This clonotype was counted a few times. J is TRBJ1-5 and V is TRBV7-8; 12 nucleotides match TRBD1. The germline CDR1 and CDR2 sequences are SGHVS and FQNEAQ. This CDR3 comprises 19 residues. Trimming took 5 bases from V and 5 from J; bases not matched to a gene: 16. As DNA, the CDR3 is TGTGCCAGCAGCCCCGGGACAGGGGGCACTCGAGGGCGGTATCAGCCCCAGCATTTT. It encodes CASSPGTGGTRGRYQPQHF.